This T cell receptor beta chain is from a study of blood T cell repertoires in COVID-19 (TCRdb year 2020). About the full investigation: Samples from collaborators originated in the United States, Italy and Spain and spanned both the acute and convalescent phases of COVID-19. The prospective study material was composed of cDNA or gDNA derived from T cells, B-cell-depleted T cells, or PBMCs. Subjects who had been exposed to COVID-19, were actively infected with it, or had recovered from it provided the deeply sampled blood TCRbeta repertoires that made up the dataset. The repertoires were released in a freely available public database intended as a resource for research on the immune response to SARS-CoV-2. The samples were drawn from two sources: the first 160 participants of the ongoing ImmuneRACE study, and 1,200 or so subjects contributed by 6 global collaborators. A de-identified subject ID, COVID-19 status, age in years and sex were almost always included in the sample metadata. HLA class I and class II types, where available, came from metadata supplied by the sample provider rather than from assay-based typing.

Each collaborating institution followed its own protocols to collect whole blood in K2EDTA tubes. Collaborator samples were shipped for TCRbeta analysis as frozen whole blood, isolated PBMCs, or DNA extracted from either sample type. The research as a whole found: The quantity of clinical and demographic metadata differed by source and by participant and was supplied without curation.

Turning to this clone: There is no known antigen for this receptor. The input lacks base qualities; no much larger clone sits a single base away.

V is trimmed back by 1 base and J by 4 bases, and the junction contains 15 bases that no gene match accounts for. Taken from cysteine to phenylalanine, the CDR3 has 19 residues. Only the CDR3 DNA stays, 57 bases, in frame from base 1. Based on the germline V gene, the CDR1 and CDR2 sequences are SGHVS and FNYEAQ. TCRbeta CDR3 regions were amplified from genomic DNA by means of the immunoSEQ Assay, a bias-controlled multiplex PCR. For the original study's pipeline: The number of nucleated cells in each sample was estimated by amplification of reference gene primers within the assay. Sequence reads were collapsed and filtered to measure the absolute abundance of every unique TCRbeta CDR3 rearrangement. Productive Simpson clonality was computed per sample as the square root of Simpson's diversity index over productive rearrangements. What TCRdb holds here is the immuneACCESS table cut down to in-frame rearrangements. Part of the clones is not present; checked against another copy, under half of the missing clones reflect an unresolved V gene, and the others are unexplained. V and J calls and clone size are as listed in that table; D and trimming were resolved from the DNA. The sample records 74,000 or so clones, around nine tenths of which are singletons. About 2.4% of the sample is held by the ten biggest clonotypes.

This TCR came from a human donor in a cohort sampled during active COVID-19. Sequencing was performed on peripheral blood. This sequence uses TRBV7-6 and TRBJ1-3, and TRBD1 matches 8 of the central bases. CDR3 region: CASSLGSDRVFPGGNTIYF. The DNA sequence follows: TGTGCCAGCAGCTTAGGATCGGACAGGGTTTTCCCTGGGGGAAACACCATATATTTT.